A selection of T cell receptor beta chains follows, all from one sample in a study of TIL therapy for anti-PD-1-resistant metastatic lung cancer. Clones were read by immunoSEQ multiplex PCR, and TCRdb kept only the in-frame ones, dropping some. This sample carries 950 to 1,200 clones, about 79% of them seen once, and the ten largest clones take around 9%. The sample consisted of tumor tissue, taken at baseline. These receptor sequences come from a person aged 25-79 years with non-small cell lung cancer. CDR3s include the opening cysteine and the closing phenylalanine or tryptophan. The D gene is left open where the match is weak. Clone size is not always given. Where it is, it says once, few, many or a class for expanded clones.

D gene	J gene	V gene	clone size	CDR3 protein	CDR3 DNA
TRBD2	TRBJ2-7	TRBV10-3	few	CAISESIAGAVEQYF	TGTGCCATCAGTGAGTCGATAGCGGGAGCTGTCGAGCAGTACTTC
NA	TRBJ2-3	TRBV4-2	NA	CASSQDRHDTQYF	TGTGCCAGCAGCCAAGATAGGCATGATACGCAGTATTTT
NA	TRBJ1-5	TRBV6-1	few	CASSGDNQPQHF	TGTGCCAGCTCAGGGGACAATCAGCCCCAGCATTTT
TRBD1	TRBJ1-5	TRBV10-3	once	CAIGTGDSNQPQHF	TGTGCCATCGGGACAGGGGACAGCAATCAGCCCCAGCATTTT
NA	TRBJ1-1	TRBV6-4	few	CASSDGGMNTEAFF	TGTGCCAGCAGTGATGGGGGGATGAACACTGAAGCTTTCTTT
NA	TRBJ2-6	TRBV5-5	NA	CASSPAPLRSGANVLTF	TGTGCCAGCAGCCCAGCCCCCTTAAGGTCTGGGGCCAACGTCCTGACTTTC
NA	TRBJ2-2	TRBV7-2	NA	CASSRLAGELFF	TGTGCCAGCAGCAGATTAGCCGGGGAGCTGTTTTTT
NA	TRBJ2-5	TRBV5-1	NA	CASSQGGETQYF	TGCGCCAGCAGCCAGGGTGGGGAGACCCAGTACTTC
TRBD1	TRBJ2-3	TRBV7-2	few	CASSSGQGLDTQYF	TGTGCCAGCAGCTCTGGACAGGGATTAGATACGCAGTATTTT
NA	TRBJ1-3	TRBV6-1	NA	CASSDPFGNTIYF	TGTGCCAGCAGTGACCCGTTCGGTAACACCATATATTTT
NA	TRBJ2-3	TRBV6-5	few	CASSYTNTDTQYF	TGTGCCAGCAGTTACACAAATACAGATACGCAGTATTTT
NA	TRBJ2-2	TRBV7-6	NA	CASRWQGDTGELFF	TGTGCCAGCAGGTGGCAGGGCGACACCGGGGAGCTGTTTTTT
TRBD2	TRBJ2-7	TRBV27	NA	CASAPGGMPREQYF	TGTGCCAGCGCCCCGGGGGGAATGCCTAGGGAGCAGTACTTC
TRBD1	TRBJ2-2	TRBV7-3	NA	CASSWTGTNAGELFF	TGTGCCAGCAGCTGGACAGGGACGAATGCCGGGGAGCTGTTTTTT
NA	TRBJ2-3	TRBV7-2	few	CASSIMGARTDTQYF	TGTGCCAGCAGCATTATGGGGGCCCGGACAGATACGCAGTATTTT
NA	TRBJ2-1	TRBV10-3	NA	CATGAAGSYNEQFF	TGTGCCACCGGAGCGGCCGGCTCCTACAATGAGCAGTTCTTC
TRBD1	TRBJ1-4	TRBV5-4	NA	CASSPGQGALGEKLFF	TGTGCCAGCAGCCCGGGACAGGGGGCCTTGGGAGAAAAACTGTTTTTT
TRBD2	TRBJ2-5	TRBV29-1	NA	CSVVGSGGGETQYF	TGCAGCGTTGTGGGTAGCGGGGGGGGAGAGACCCAGTACTTC
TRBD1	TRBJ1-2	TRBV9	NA	CASSLGGQGRREGYTF	TGTGCCAGCAGCCTAGGGGGACAGGGGAGGCGGGAAGGCTACACCTTC
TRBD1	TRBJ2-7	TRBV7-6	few	CASSQRGQADGEQYF	TGTGCCAGCAGCCAGAGGGGACAGGCAGACGGGGAGCAGTACTTC
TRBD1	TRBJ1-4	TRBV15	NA	CATSRDSARQGTPLTNEKLFF	TGTGCCACCAGCAGAGATTCCGCCCGACAGGGGACTCCATTAACTAATGAAAAACTGTTTTTT
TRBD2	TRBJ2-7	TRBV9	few	CASSVDPRTSGSYEQYF	TGTGCCAGCAGCGTAGATCCCCGGACTAGCGGGAGCTACGAGCAGTACTTC
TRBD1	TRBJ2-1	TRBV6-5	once	CASRPGQRNEQFF	TGTGCCAGCAGACCGGGACAGAGAAATGAGCAGTTCTTC
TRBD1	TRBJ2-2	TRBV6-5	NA	CASRTGDTGELFF	TGTGCCAGCAGGACAGGGGACACCGGGGAGCTGTTTTTT
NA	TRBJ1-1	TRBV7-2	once	CASSLGTGRMNTEAFF	TGTGCCAGCAGCTTAGGTACTGGCAGGATGAACACTGAAGCTTTCTTT
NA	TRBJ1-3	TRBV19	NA	CASSNVGNTIYF	TGTGCCAGTAGTAATGTGGGAAACACCATATATTTT
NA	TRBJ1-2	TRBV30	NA	CAWTRVLSNYGYTF	TGTGCCTGGACCCGGGTCCTATCCAACTATGGCTACACCTTC
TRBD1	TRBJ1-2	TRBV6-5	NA	CASSLITGGYGYTF	TGTGCCAGCAGCTTAATAACAGGGGGCTATGGCTACACCTTC
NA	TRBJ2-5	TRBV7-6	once	CASSLAVSIRETQYF	TGTGCCAGCAGCTTAGCGGTGTCGATCAGGGAGACCCAGTACTTC
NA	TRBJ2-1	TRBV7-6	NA	CASKGTQNNEQFF	TGTGCCAGCAAAGGTACCCAAAACAATGAGCAGTTCTTC
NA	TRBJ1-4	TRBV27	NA	CASSLRLAGELFF	TGTGCCAGCAGTTTAAGGTTGGCGGGTGAACTGTTTTTT
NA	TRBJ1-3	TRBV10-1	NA	CATEEWRGVRVGTIYF	TGCGCCACCGAAGAATGGAGGGGGGTTCGAGTCGGCACCATATATTTT
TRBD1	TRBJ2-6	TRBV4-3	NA	CASSQDRGQGANVLTF	TGCGCCAGCAGCCAAGACAGGGGGCAAGGGGCCAACGTCCTGACTTTC
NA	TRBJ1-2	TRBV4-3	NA	CASSQDLGRVTSRDGYTF	TGCGCCAGCAGCCAAGATCTCGGCAGGGTAACCTCCCGCGATGGCTACACCTTC
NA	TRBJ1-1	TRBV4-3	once	CASSQDIGRDPNTEAFF	TGCGCCAGCAGCCAAGACATCGGACGGGACCCGAACACTGAAGCTTTCTTT
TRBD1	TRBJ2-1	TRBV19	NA	CASRDRGTWEYNEQFF	TGTGCCAGTAGGGACAGGGGGACATGGGAATACAATGAGCAGTTCTTC
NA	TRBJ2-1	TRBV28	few	CASSFGVVSQYEQFF	TGTGCCAGCAGTTTTGGGGTCGTATCTCAATATGAGCAGTTCTTC
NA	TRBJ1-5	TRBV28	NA	CAISSSGRQPQHF	TGTGCCATCTCCTCCTCGGGGCGTCAGCCCCAGCATTTT
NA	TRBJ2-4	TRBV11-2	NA	CASSLGPQNIQYF	TGTGCCAGCAGCTTAGGGCCTCAAAACATTCAGTACTTC
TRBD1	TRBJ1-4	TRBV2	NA	CASSFPRDSHPLNEKLFF	TGTGCCAGCAGTTTCCCCCGGGACAGCCACCCACTAAATGAAAAACTGTTTTTT
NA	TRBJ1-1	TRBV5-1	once	CASRVAGWDTEAFF	TGCGCCAGCAGGGTCGCGGGCTGGGACACTGAAGCTTTCTTT
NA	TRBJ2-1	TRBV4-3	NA	CASSQDQRTMNEQFF	TGCGCCAGCAGCCAAGACCAGCGGACGATGAATGAGCAGTTCTTC
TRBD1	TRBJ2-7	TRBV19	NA	CASSIAGTGREQYF	TGTGCCAGTAGTATAGCTGGGACAGGTCGAGAGCAGTACTTC
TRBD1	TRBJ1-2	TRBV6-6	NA	CASSFQQGVYGYTF	TGTGCCAGCAGTTTTCAACAGGGGGTATATGGCTACACCTTC
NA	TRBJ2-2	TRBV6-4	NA	CASSDRDTGELFF	TGTGCCAGCAGTGACAGGGACACCGGGGAGCTGTTTTTT
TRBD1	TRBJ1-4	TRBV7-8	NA	CASSPLAGQGSEKLFF	TGTGCCAGCAGCCCCCTGGCAGGACAGGGGAGTGAAAAACTGTTTTTT